Following are 2 T cell receptor beta chains from one sample sequenced in a study of early T cells in non-severe SARS-CoV-2 infection. Each CDR3 protein gets one entry after TCRdb re-called the 5' RACE reads with MiXCR. The sample lists about 80,000 distinct CDR3 sequences, 11% to 15% occurring once. Sequences were obtained from whole blood. These receptors came from an adult who was a healthcare worker with PCR-confirmed SARS-CoV-2 infection or an uninfected control (not recorded which).

This clonotype was seen more than once but under ten times. The genes are TRBV7-2 and TRBJ1-5; unclear D gene. The CDR3 loop spans 13 amino acids. Trimming took off 5 bases at V and 4 bases at J, with 9 bases between the two ends. CDR1 SGHTA and CDR2 FQGNSA come from the germline V gene. CDR3 in DNA: TGTGCCAGCAGCCGGGCATTAAATCAGCCCCAGCATTTT. Translated: CASSRALNQPQHF. Full variable domain (missing parts from reference TRBV7-2 and TRBJ1-5): GAGVSQSPSNKVTEKGKDVELRCDPISGHTALYWYRQSLGQGLEFLIYFQGNSAPDKSGLPSDRFSAERTGGSVSTLTIQRTQQEDSAVYLCASSRALNQPQHFGDGTRLSIL.

In its sample, this clonotype was seen many times. J is TRBJ2-5 and V is TRBV12-3 or TRBV12-4; D is ambiguous. This CDR3 is built from 12 residues. The V end lost 4 bases, the J end lost 0 bases, and 3 bases lay between the germline ends. The CDR3 loop is CASSWYQETQYF. The CDR3 bases are TGTGCCAGCAGTTGGTACCAAGAGACCCAGTACTTC.